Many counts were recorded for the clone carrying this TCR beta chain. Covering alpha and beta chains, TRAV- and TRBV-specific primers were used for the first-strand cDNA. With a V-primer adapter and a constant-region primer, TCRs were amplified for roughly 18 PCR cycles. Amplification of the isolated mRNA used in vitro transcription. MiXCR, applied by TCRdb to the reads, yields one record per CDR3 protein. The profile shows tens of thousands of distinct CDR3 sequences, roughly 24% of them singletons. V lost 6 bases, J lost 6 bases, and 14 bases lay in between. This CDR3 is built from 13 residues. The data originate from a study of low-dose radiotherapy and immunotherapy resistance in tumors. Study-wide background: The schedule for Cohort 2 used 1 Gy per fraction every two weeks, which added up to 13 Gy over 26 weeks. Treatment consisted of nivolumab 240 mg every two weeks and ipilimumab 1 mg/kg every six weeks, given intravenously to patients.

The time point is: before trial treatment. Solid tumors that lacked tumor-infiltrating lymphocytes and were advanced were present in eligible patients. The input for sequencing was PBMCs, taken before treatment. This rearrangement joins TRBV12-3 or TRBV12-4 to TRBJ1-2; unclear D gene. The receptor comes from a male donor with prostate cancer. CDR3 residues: CASSPTRKNGYTF. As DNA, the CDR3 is TGTGCCAGCAGCCCGACCCGGAAAAATGGCTACACCTTC.